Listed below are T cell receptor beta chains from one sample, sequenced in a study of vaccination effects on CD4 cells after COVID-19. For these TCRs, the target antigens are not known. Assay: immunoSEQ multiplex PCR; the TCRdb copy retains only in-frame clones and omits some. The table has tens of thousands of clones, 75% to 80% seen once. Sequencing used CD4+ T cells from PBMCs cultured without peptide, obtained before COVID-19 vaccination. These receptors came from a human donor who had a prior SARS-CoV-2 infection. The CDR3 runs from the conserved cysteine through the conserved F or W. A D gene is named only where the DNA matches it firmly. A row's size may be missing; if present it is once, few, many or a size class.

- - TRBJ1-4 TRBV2 TGTGCCAGCTCCAGGGGTCCTAATGAAAAACTGTTTTTT CASSRGPNEKLFF
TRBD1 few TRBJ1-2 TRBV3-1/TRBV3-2 TGTGCCAGCAGCCATCACGACAGGGGAGAGGGTGGCTACACCTTC CASSHHDRGEGGYTF
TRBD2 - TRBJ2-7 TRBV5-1 TGCGCCAGCAGCATAGCGGGCGCCTACGAGCAGTACTTC CASSIAGAYEQYF
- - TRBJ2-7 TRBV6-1 TGTGCCAGCAGTGACCTTGGGGGGGCAGGGGAGCAGTACTTC CASSDLGGAGEQYF
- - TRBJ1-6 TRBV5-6 TGTGCCAGCACTGGGGGGGGACCGTCCTATAATTCACCCCTCCACTTT CASTGGGPSYNSPLHF
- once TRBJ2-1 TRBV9 TGTGCCAGCAGCGCCCTAGCGCCGGAGGGTGAGCAGTTCTTC CASSALAPEGEQFF
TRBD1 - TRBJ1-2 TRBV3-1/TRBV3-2 TGTGCCAGCAGCCAAGAAACAGGGGGTATTCCTCATTATGGCTACACCTTC CASSQETGGIPHYGYTF
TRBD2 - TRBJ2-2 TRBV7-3 TGTGCCAGCAGCGGTCGACTAGCGGGAGGTACCGGGGAGCTGTTTTTT CASSGRLAGGTGELFF
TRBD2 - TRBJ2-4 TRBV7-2 TGTGCCAGCAGCTTACGTGCTAGCGGGCCCGTAGCCAAAAACATTCAGTACTTC CASSLRASGPVAKNIQYF
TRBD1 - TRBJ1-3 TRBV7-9 TGTGCCAGCAGCATCGGACAGGGACTCTCTGGAAACACCATATATTTT CASSIGQGLSGNTIYF
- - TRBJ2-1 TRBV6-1 TGTGCCAGCAGTGACGGGAGCTCCTACAATGAGCAGTTCTTC CASSDGSSYNEQFF
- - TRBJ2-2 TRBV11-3 TGTGCCAGCAGCTTACGGGGGGCTCGGACCGGGGAGCTGTTTTTT CASSLRGARTGELFF
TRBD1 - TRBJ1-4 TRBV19 TGTGCCAGTAGTAAACAGGGGCGTGAGGAAAAACTGTTTTTT CASSKQGREEKLFF
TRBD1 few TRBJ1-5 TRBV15 TGTGCCACCGGAAGAGAGGGGGCGAGCAATCAGCCCCAGCATTTT CATGREGASNQPQHF
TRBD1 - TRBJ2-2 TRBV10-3 TGTGCCATCAGTGAGGTACGGACAGGGCTGCTCGCCGGGGAGCTGTTTTTT CAISEVRTGLLAGELFF
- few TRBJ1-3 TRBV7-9 TGTGCCAGCAGCTTAGCGACCGGCATCTTGGTGGGAAACACCATATATTTT CASSLATGILVGNTIYF
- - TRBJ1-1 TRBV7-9 TGTGCCAGCAGCTTATCCGCATGGTCTTCCTCGAGGACTGAAGCTTTCTTT CASSLSAWSSSRTEAFF
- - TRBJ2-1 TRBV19 TGTGCCAGTAGTAGGGTTAACTACAATGAGCAGTTCTTC CASSRVNYNEQFF
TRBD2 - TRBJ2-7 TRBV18 TGTGCCAGCTCACCAGCTACTAGCGCAAAAGCCTACGAGCAGTACTTC CASSPATSAKAYEQYF
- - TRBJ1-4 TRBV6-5 TGTGCCAGCAGCATAGGACAGTTTAATGAAAAACTGTTTTTT CASSIGQFNEKLFF
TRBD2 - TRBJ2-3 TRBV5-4 TGTGCCAGCAGCCAACTAGCGGGAGCCCCCACAGATACGCAGTATTTT CASSQLAGAPTDTQYF
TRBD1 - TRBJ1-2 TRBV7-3 TGTGCCAGCAGCCAGGACAGGAACTATGGCTACACCTTC CASSQDRNYGYTF
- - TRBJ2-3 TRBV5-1 TGCGCCAGCAGCTCAAGGGGTGCGGATACGCAGTATTTT CASSSRGADTQYF
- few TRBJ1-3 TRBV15 TGTGCCACCAATACCTACCTGGGGGACACCATATATTTT CATNTYLGDTIYF
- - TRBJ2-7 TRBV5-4 TGTGCCAGCAGCCCAGAGACTAGCTCCTACGAGCAGTACTTC CASSPETSSYEQYF
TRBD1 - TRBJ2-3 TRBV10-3 TGTGCCATCAGGGACAGGGTTGCGCAGTATTTT CAIRDRVAQYF
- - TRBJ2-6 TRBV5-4 TGTGCCACCATAGGCGGGGCCAACGTCCTGACTTTC CATIGGANVLTF
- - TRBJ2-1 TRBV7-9 TGTGCCAGCAGCTTAGCGTGGCGTTATGAACGATTGGAGCAGTTCTTC CASSLAWRYERLEQFF
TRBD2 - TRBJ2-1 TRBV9 TGTGCCAGCAGCGTAGGACTAGCGGGGGGGAGTGACTACAATGAGCAGTTCTTC CASSVGLAGGSDYNEQFF
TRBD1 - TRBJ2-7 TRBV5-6 TGTGCCAGCAGCGAGCTTGGTGTAAGGACAGGGGCCGAGCAGTACTTC CASSELGVRTGAEQYF
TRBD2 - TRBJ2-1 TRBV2 TGTGCCAGCAGTCCCTTTGGGGGGGCCTACAATGAGCAGTTCTTC CASSPFGGAYNEQFF
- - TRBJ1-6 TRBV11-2 TGTGCCAGCAGCTTTCCAGGGGTCTCCTATAATTCACCCCTCCACTTT CASSFPGVSYNSPLHF
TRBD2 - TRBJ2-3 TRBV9 TGTGCCAGCAGCGTAGACCCTAGCGGAGCAGATACGCAGTATTTT CASSVDPSGADTQYF
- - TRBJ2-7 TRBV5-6 TGTGCCAGCAGCTTGTGGAGGACCCACGAGCAGTACTTC CASSLWRTHEQYF
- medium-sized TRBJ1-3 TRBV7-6 TGTGCCAGCAGCTTAGGGGCTTGGGATGGCTCTGGAAACACCATATATTTT CASSLGAWDGSGNTIYF
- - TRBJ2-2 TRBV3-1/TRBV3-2 TGTGCCAGCAGTTTCCGTTCCAGGGAGCTGTTTTTT CASSFRSRELFF
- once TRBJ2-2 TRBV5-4 TGTGCCAGCAGCTTGGACCCGGCCGGTACCGGGGAGCTGTTTTTT CASSLDPAGTGELFF
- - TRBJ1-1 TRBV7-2 TGTGCCAGCAGCTCGCAACCGTCGGGGGGAGGTACTGAAGCTTTCTTT CASSSQPSGGGTEAFF
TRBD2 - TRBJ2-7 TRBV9 TGTGCCAGCAGCCTACTAGCGGGAAGTTTGAGGGACGAGCAGTACTTC CASSLLAGSLRDEQYF
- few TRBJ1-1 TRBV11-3 TGTGCCAGCAGCTTAGATTTCACAGGTGAAGCTTTCTTT CASSLDFTGEAFF
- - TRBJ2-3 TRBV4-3 TGCGCCAGCAGCTCCGCGGGGCAACCCACAGATACGCAGTATTTT CASSSAGQPTDTQYF
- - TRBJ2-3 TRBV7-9 TGTGCCAGCAGTCCGCGGGCAGATACGCAGTATTTT CASSPRADTQYF
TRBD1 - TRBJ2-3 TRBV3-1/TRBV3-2 TGTGCCAGCAGCCCCCATCGACAGGGCCCCGCAGATACGCAGTATTTT CASSPHRQGPADTQYF
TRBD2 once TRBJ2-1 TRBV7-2 TGTGCCAGCAGCTTAGGGAGCGGGGCCTCCTACAATGAGCAGTTCTTC CASSLGSGASYNEQFF
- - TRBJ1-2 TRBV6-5 TGTGCCAGCAGTACCACACCAGGGGCGTCTCGGGGCTACACCTTC CASSTTPGASRGYTF
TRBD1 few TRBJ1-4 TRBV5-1 TGCGCCAGCAGCCCAGAGGGGGCGACTAATGAAAAACTGTTTTTT CASSPEGATNEKLFF
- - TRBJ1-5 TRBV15 TGTGCCACCAGCAGAACCCCACAGGGTTTTGGCAATCAGCCCCAGCATTTT CATSRTPQGFGNQPQHF
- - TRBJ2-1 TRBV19 TGTGCCAGTATAAGTAGAGGGTCTGAGCAGTTCTTC CASISRGSEQFF
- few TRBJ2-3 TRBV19 TGTGCCAGTGGTCTTTCCTATAGCACAGATACGCAGTATTTT CASGLSYSTDTQYF
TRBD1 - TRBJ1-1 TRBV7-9 TGTGCCAGCAGCTCCAATACAGGGGGGGTCACTGAAGCTTTCTTT CASSSNTGGVTEAFF
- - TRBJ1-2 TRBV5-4 TGTGCCAGCAGCCGGGGAGGGGAGGGCCCAGCCTATGGCTACACCTTC CASSRGGEGPAYGYTF
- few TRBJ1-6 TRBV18 TGTGCCAGCTCACCAAACAGGGAAAATTCACCCCTCCACTTT CASSPNRENSPLHF
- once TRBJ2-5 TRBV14 TGTGCCAGCAGCCAAGGAAACTTCCAAGAGACCCAGTACTTC CASSQGNFQETQYF
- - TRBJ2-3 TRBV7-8 TGTGCCAGCAGCTTAGCTCTCCTTTCCACAGATACGCAGTATTTT CASSLALLSTDTQYF
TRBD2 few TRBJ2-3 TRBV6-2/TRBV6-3 TGTGCCAGCAGTTACGGACTAGCGACCAGCACAGATACGCAGTATTTT CASSYGLATSTDTQYF